These T cell receptor beta chains were read from a single sample in a study of blood T cell repertoires in COVID-19. Data came from immunoSEQ multiplex PCR; TCRdb stores just in-frame clones and leaves some out. The repertoire holds about 74,000 clones, around nine tenths seen once, with roughly 2.6% in the top ten. The sequencing input was peripheral blood. Receptors originate from a man aged 65 to 79 with active or convalescent COVID-19. Both conserved end residues are part of each CDR3. The D gene is left open where the match is weak. Size values are once, few and many counts, or a class for expanded clones, and some rows have none.

CDR3 length: 12
V gene: TRBV29-1
D gene: TRBD1
clone size: .
J gene: TRBJ1-2
CDR3 DNA: TGCAGCGTTGGGACAGGGGAGGGCGGCTACACCTTC
CDR3 protein: CSVGTGEGGYTF

CDR3 length: 14
V gene: TRBV25-1
D gene: TRBD1
clone size: .
J gene: TRBJ2-5
CDR3 DNA: TGTGCCAGCAGTGTAGGGACAGGGGGAATGACCCAGTACTTC
CDR3 protein: CASSVGTGGMTQYF

CDR3 length: 16
V gene: TRBV6-4
D gene: .
clone size: .
J gene: TRBJ2-1
CDR3 DNA: TGTGCCAGCAGCGGGGAGGGGGAGGCAGGCTACAATGAGCAGTTCTTC
CDR3 protein: CASSGEGEAGYNEQFF

CDR3 length: 15
V gene: TRBV27
D gene: .
clone size: .
J gene: TRBJ1-2
CDR3 DNA: TGTGCCAGCAGCAAGGGAGCGCTGTCGGGCTATGGCTACACCTTC
CDR3 protein: CASSKGALSGYGYTF

CDR3 length: 14
V gene: TRBV7-6
D gene: TRBD1
clone size: .
J gene: TRBJ1-2
CDR3 DNA: TGTGCCAGCAGCAAAACGGGACAGGGCGATGGCTACACCTTC
CDR3 protein: CASSKTGQGDGYTF

CDR3 length: 16
V gene: TRBV7-2
D gene: TRBD2
clone size: once
J gene: TRBJ2-1
CDR3 DNA: TGTGCCAGCAGCTTAGGTGGTAGCGGGGGGGCAGGTGAGCAGTTCTTC
CDR3 protein: CASSLGGSGGAGEQFF

CDR3 length: 14
V gene: TRBV19
D gene: .
clone size: .
J gene: TRBJ2-5
CDR3 DNA: TGTGCCAGTAGAGGTGTAGGAGGGACGGAGACCCAGTACTTC
CDR3 protein: CASRGVGGTETQYF

CDR3 length: 13
V gene: TRBV30
D gene: .
clone size: .
J gene: TRBJ2-1
CDR3 DNA: TGTGCCTGGAGTGTAGCGCTTTACAATGAGCAGTTCTTC
CDR3 protein: CAWSVALYNEQFF

CDR3 length: 13
V gene: TRBV6-5
D gene: .
clone size: .
J gene: TRBJ1-5
CDR3 DNA: TGTGCCAGCAGTTACAACGAGGATCAGCCCCAGCATTTT
CDR3 protein: CASSYNEDQPQHF

CDR3 length: 13
V gene: TRBV6-5
D gene: TRBD1
clone size: .
J gene: TRBJ2-1
CDR3 DNA: TGTGCCAGCAGTCGGGACAGGCAGGGCGAGCAGTTCTTC
CDR3 protein: CASSRDRQGEQFF

CDR3 length: 12
V gene: TRBV6-5
D gene: TRBD2
clone size: .
J gene: TRBJ2-1
CDR3 DNA: TGTGCCAGCAGCCCGACTAGCAGTGAGCAGTTCTTC
CDR3 protein: CASSPTSSEQFF

CDR3 length: 15
V gene: TRBV2
D gene: .
clone size: .
J gene: TRBJ2-1
CDR3 DNA: TGTGCCAGCAACCGACTTATCTCCTACGGCAATGAGCAGTTCTTC
CDR3 protein: CASNRLISYGNEQFF

CDR3 length: 17
V gene: TRBV7-9
D gene: .
clone size: .
J gene: TRBJ1-1
CDR3 DNA: TGTGCCAGCAGCTTAGTCAGGTTGGGCAGGTCCATAACTGAAGCTTTCTTT
CDR3 protein: CASSLVRLGRSITEAFF

CDR3 length: 15
V gene: TRBV18
D gene: TRBD1
clone size: .
J gene: TRBJ1-1
CDR3 DNA: TGTGCCAGCTCACTGGAGACAGGGGCGAACACTGAAGCTTTCTTT
CDR3 protein: CASSLETGANTEAFF

CDR3 length: 18
V gene: TRBV6-2/TRBV6-3
D gene: .
clone size: once
J gene: TRBJ2-3
CDR3 DNA: TGTGCCAGCAGTTACCCGATCGGGGCAGGGGTCAGTACAGATACGCAGTATTTT
CDR3 protein: CASSYPIGAGVSTDTQYF

CDR3 length: 14
V gene: TRBV11-3
D gene: .
clone size: once
J gene: TRBJ2-7
CDR3 DNA: TGTGCCAGCAGCTTGGGAGGGGGTGTTAACGAGCAGTACTTC
CDR3 protein: CASSLGGGVNEQYF

CDR3 length: 16
V gene: TRBV27
D gene: TRBD2
clone size: once
J gene: TRBJ2-3
CDR3 DNA: TGTGCCAGCAGTCCAGGGACTAGCGCTCGCACAGATACGCAGTATTTT
CDR3 protein: CASSPGTSARTDTQYF

CDR3 length: 12
V gene: TRBV10-3
D gene: .
clone size: .
J gene: TRBJ2-1
CDR3 DNA: TGTGCCACCAGGGGCTTTTACAATGAGCAGTTCTTC
CDR3 protein: CATRGFYNEQFF